This is a list of T cell receptor beta chains from one sample in a study of identical twins. TCRdb independently ran MiXCR on the 5' RACE reads; one entry per CDR3 protein. The sample records a few hundred thousand distinct CDR3 sequences, nearly 10% being singletons. These data also formed part of another study, on yellow fever vaccine responses in identical twins.

Sequenced material: PBMCs. All receptors come from a young woman in good health. The CDR3 runs from the conserved cysteine through the conserved F or W. D genes are given only for firm matches. Clone size is shown for a subset of rows, as once, few, many or a class of expanded clone.

j_gene | abundance | v_gene | len | d_gene | CDR3nt | CDR3aa
TRBJ2-2 | few | TRBV7-2 | 17 | . | TGTGCCAGCAGCTTAATAGCAGGCCGGAAAGACACCGGGGAGCTGTTTTTT | CASSLIAGRKDTGELFF
TRBJ1-1 | many | TRBV12-3/TRBV12-4 | 14 | . | TGTGCCAGCAGCGTACAGGGCATGAACACTGAAGCTTTCTTT | CASSVQGMNTEAFF
TRBJ2-1 | few | TRBV6-4 | 16 | TRBD2 | TGTGCCAGCAGTGAAGAGGGACTAGCGACCTACAATGAGCAGTTCTTC | CASSEEGLATYNEQFF
TRBJ2-6 | few | TRBV5-1 | 16 | . | TGCGCCAGCAGCCCCGAAATCTCGACCGGGGCCAACGTCCTGACTTTC | CASSPEISTGANVLTF
TRBJ2-3 | many | TRBV7-9 | 12 | . | TGTGCCAGCAGCTTTTCTTTAGATACGCAGTATTTT | CASSFSLDTQYF
TRBJ2-7 | many | TRBV28 | 14 | . | TGTGCCAGCCGGTACTCGGCCGAGAAGCGCGAGCAGTACTTC | CASRYSAEKREQYF
TRBJ2-1 | many | TRBV4-1 | 17 | TRBD1 | TGCGCCAGCAGCCAAGAATTCCGGGACAGGGACTACAATGAGCAGTTCTTC | CASSQEFRDRDYNEQFF
TRBJ1-3 | many | TRBV7-6 | 15 | TRBD1 | TGTGCCAGCAGCCCTACAGGGGACTCTGGAAACACCATATATTTT | CASSPTGDSGNTIYF
TRBJ2-5 | few | TRBV5-1 | 15 | . | TGCGCCAGCAGCTTGGTGGAGCAAAACCAAGAGACCCAGTACTTC | CASSLVEQNQETQYF
TRBJ2-1 | . | TRBV5-1 | 14 | . | TGCGCCAGCAGCTCCAGACTAGCCTACAATGAGCAGTTCTTC | CASSSRLAYNEQFF
TRBJ1-5 | . | TRBV2 | 14 | . | TGTGCCAGCAGTGTAGACAGGAACAATCAGCCCCAGCATTTT | CASSVDRNNQPQHF
TRBJ1-1 | many | TRBV14 | 13 | . | TGTGCCAGCAGCCAAGACTGGGTTACTGAAGCTTTCTTT | CASSQDWVTEAFF
TRBJ2-2 | . | TRBV3-1 | 14 | TRBD1 | TGTGCCAGCAGCCGCGGGACAGGGGTTCGGGAGCTGTTTTTT | CASSRGTGVRELFF
TRBJ2-7 | many | TRBV29-1 | 14 | TRBD2 | TGCAGCGTGGGGGGACTAGCGGGTTCCTACGAGCAGTACTTC | CSVGGLAGSYEQYF
TRBJ2-5 | few | TRBV27 | 15 | . | TGTGCCAGCAGTTTAACGAGGGGGGGGGGAGAGACCCAGTACTTC | CASSLTRGGGETQYF
TRBJ2-2 | many | TRBV10-3 | 13 | . | TGTGCCATCATGGTTTCGAACACCGGGGAGCTGTTTTTT | CAIMVSNTGELFF
TRBJ1-2 | . | TRBV7-9 | 16 | . | TGTGCCAGCAGCTTAGTAGAGGAGGAGGTTAACTATGGCTACACCTTC | CASSLVEEEVNYGYTF
TRBJ2-3 | few | TRBV20-1 | 15 | TRBD2 | TGCAGTGCTATCTCGACTAGCGGGAGCACAGATACGCAGTATTTT | CSAISTSGSTDTQYF
TRBJ2-3 | . | TRBV14 | 13 | . | TGTGCCAGCAGCCAAGTCTGGCCAGATACGCAGTATTTT | CASSQVWPDTQYF
TRBJ2-3 | . | TRBV25-1 | 17 | TRBD2 | TGTGCCAGCAGCCTTGTGGTACGGCGGGAGGGCCCCGATACGCAGTATTTT | CASSLVVRREGPDTQYF
TRBJ2-1 | . | TRBV10-3 | 20 | TRBD2 | TGTGCCATCAGAGGGCGGGGGCGACCTACTAGCGGGCCGCTTTGGAATGAGCAGTTCTTC | CAIRGRGRPTSGPLWNEQFF
TRBJ2-6 | few | TRBV15 | 14 | . | TGTGCCACCAGGAGGGTCTCTGGGGCCAACGTCCTGACTTTC | CATRRVSGANVLTF
TRBJ2-7 | few | TRBV20-1 | 15 | TRBD2 | TGCAGTGCTAGAGGGGGGACTAGCGGGAGCCGGGAGCAGTACTTC | CSARGGTSGSREQYF
TRBJ1-1 | few | TRBV7-6 | 16 | TRBD1 | TGTGCCAGCAGCCGACCAGGGGGGCGGGCGAACACTGAAGCTTTCTTT | CASSRPGGRANTEAFF
TRBJ1-3 | . | TRBV12-3/TRBV12-4 | 13 | . | TGTGCCAGCAGTGAAAACTCTGGTAACACCATATATTTT | CASSENSGNTIYF
TRBJ2-1 | many | TRBV7-3 | 15 | . | TGTGCCAGCAGCTCCCTCCTGGGGCCAGGGAATGAGCAGTTCTTC | CASSSLLGPGNEQFF
TRBJ2-1 | . | TRBV29-1 | 13 | . | TGCAGCGTTGAAGCCAGGGACGATGGTGAGCAGTTCTTC | CSVEARDDGEQFF
TRBJ2-7 | few | TRBV7-2 | 15 | TRBD1 | TGTGCCAGCAGCTTAGGGACAGGGGTCACCTACGAGCAGTACTTC | CASSLGTGVTYEQYF
TRBJ2-7 | few | TRBV27 | 12 | TRBD1 | TGTGCCAGCAAAACAGGGGTTGACGAGCAGTACTTC | CASKTGVDEQYF
TRBJ1-4 | many | TRBV4-2 | 15 | . | TGTGCCAGCAGCCAAGATCCGGGACAACGAGAAAAACTGTTTTTT | CASSQDPGQREKLFF
TRBJ2-7 | few | TRBV5-1 | 15 | . | TGCGCCAGCAGCTTGGCCCCTGTCACCTCCTACGAGCAGTACTTC | CASSLAPVTSYEQYF
TRBJ2-2 | few | TRBV12-3/TRBV12-4 | 15 | TRBD2 | TGTGCCAGCAGTTCCGGGGGGTCGAGCACCGGGGAGCTGTTTTTT | CASSSGGSSTGELFF
TRBJ1-2 | few | TRBV19 | 13 | . | TGTGCCAGTAGTCTTACGGAGACATATGGCTACACCTTC | CASSLTETYGYTF
TRBJ2-1 | . | TRBV12-3/TRBV12-4 | 14 | . | TGTGCCAGCAGTTTATACAGCGTGGTCAATGAGCAGTTCTTC | CASSLYSVVNEQFF
TRBJ2-1 | few | TRBV12-3/TRBV12-4 | 14 | . | TGTGCCAGCAGTTTAACGGGACTTCTTTTGGGGCAGTTCTTC | CASSLTGLLLGQFF
TRBJ2-1 | many | TRBV29-1 | 14 | TRBD2 | TGCAGCGTTGGGACTAGCGGGAGGGGGTATGAGCAGTTCTTC | CSVGTSGRGYEQFF
TRBJ1-4 | many | TRBV4-3 | 14 | . | TGCGCCAGCAGCCAAGATTGGAGGGGCGAAAAACTGTTTTTT | CASSQDWRGEKLFF
TRBJ2-1 | many | TRBV4-3 | 16 | . | TGCGCCAGCAGCCAACAGCGAGGGAGCTCCTACAATGAGCAGTTCTTC | CASSQQRGSSYNEQFF
TRBJ1-1 | few | TRBV29-1 | 13 | . | TGCAGCGTTGTTCACCTCGAGAACACTGAAGCTTTCTTT | CSVVHLENTEAFF
TRBJ2-3 | many | TRBV5-1 | 16 | TRBD2 | TGCGCCAGCAGCCAGGGACTAGCGGGGGAGGCAGATACGCAGTATTTT | CASSQGLAGEADTQYF
TRBJ2-3 | . | TRBV7-2 | 16 | . | TGTGCCAGCAGGTCATCTAGTGGACTCAGCACAGATACGCAGTATTTT | CASRSSSGLSTDTQYF
TRBJ2-4 | . | TRBV29-1 | 17 | TRBD2 | TGCAGCGTTGAAGTCTGGGGACTAGCGGTATCCAAAAACATTCAGTACTTC | CSVEVWGLAVSKNIQYF
TRBJ2-4 | many | TRBV4-3 | 19 | . | TGCGCCAGCAGCCAAGATAGAGGTACGGAGGCGGTAGCCAAAAACATTCAGTACTTC | CASSQDRGTEAVAKNIQYF
TRBJ2-7 | few | TRBV14 | 14 | TRBD1 | TGTGCCAGCAGCCAATGGCAGGGGGCCTACGAGCAGTACTTC | CASSQWQGAYEQYF
TRBJ1-2 | . | TRBV12-3/TRBV12-4 | 13 | TRBD1 | TGTGCCAGCAGTTTTAGGGACAGGGGCGGCTACACCTTC | CASSFRDRGGYTF
TRBJ2-4 | . | TRBV6-2/TRBV6-3 | 16 | TRBD1 | TGTGCCAGCAGTCTTCGACAGGGTCGAGCCAAAAACATTCAGTACTTC | CASSLRQGRAKNIQYF
TRBJ1-1 | . | TRBV18 | 15 | . | TGTGCCAGCTCACCACAGGAGACTATGAACACTGAAGCTTTCTTT | CASSPQETMNTEAFF
TRBJ2-5 | many | TRBV27 | 16 | TRBD2 | TGTGCCAGCAGTTTTCGACTAGCGGGATCCCCAGAGACCCAGTACTTC | CASSFRLAGSPETQYF
TRBJ2-7 | few | TRBV7-8 | 16 | . | TGTGCCAGCAGCTTAGTTCCGGGGGATAGCTCCTACGAGCAGTACTTC | CASSLVPGDSSYEQYF
TRBJ2-7 | . | TRBV9 | 13 | TRBD1 | TGTGCCAGCAGCGTTCGGACAGGCAGCGAGCAGTACTTC | CASSVRTGSEQYF
TRBJ1-2 | few | TRBV10-3 | 11 | TRBD1 | TGTGCCGTACAGGGGGCGAGGGGCTACACCTTC | CAVQGARGYTF
TRBJ2-1 | . | TRBV20-1 | 18 | . | TGCAGTGCTAGAGCCCTCCCAGGGACCGGGACTACAGGGGATGAGCAGTTCTTC | CSARALPGTGTTGDEQFF
TRBJ1-5 | few | TRBV3-1 | 15 | . | TGTGCCAGCAGCCGTCGGGGCATTGTCGGTCAGCCCCAGCATTTT | CASSRRGIVGQPQHF
TRBJ2-7 | many | TRBV3-1 | 16 | TRBD2 | TGTGCCAGCAGCTCGGGACTAGCGGGGGGCCTCTACGAGCAGTACTTC | CASSSGLAGGLYEQYF
TRBJ1-5 | few | TRBV6-5 | 15 | . | TGTGCCAGCAGTTACTCATTGGATAGCAATCAGCCCCAGCATTTT | CASSYSLDSNQPQHF
TRBJ2-3 | . | TRBV4-2 | 22 | TRBD2 | TGTGCCAGCAGCCAAACCCTTTCCGGGACTAGCGGAACCAATGATGGGCTAAATACGCAGTATTTT | CASSQTLSGTSGTNDGLNTQYF
TRBJ2-7 | . | TRBV12-3/TRBV12-4 | 18 | TRBD1 | TGTGCCTTCAGTTTTAATTTAGGGGGGCAGGGGGCAACCTACGAGCAGTACTTC | CAFSFNLGGQGATYEQYF